One sample yielded the 9 T cell receptor beta chains listed below, sequenced in a study of blood T cells in healthy people across ages. PCR was performed a second time for 7 to 11 cycles using a sample-barcoded 5' primer and a J-beta primer mix. TCRdb called the 5' RACE reads again in MiXCR, with one record for every CDR3 protein. The sample shows 1.5 million to 1.9 million distinct CDR3 sequences, about 42% of them seen only once. The specimen sequenced was blood. These receptor sequences come from a young woman in good health.

The J gene is TRBJ1-4, the V gene TRBV4-3, with no clear D. Germline CDR1 reads LGHNA; CDR2 reads YSLEER. CDR3 size: 17 residues. Deletions cut 4 bases from V and 0 bases from J, with 15 bases between. The CDR3 sequence is CASSPNPVTATNEKLFF. DNA for the CDR3: TGCGCCAGCAGCCCAAACCCGGTTACCGCAACTAATGAAAAACTGTTTTTT.

This clonotype was observed a few times. The chain has TRBV29-1 and TRBJ1-2; D uncertain. The CDR3 consists of 12 residues. V gave up 6 bases and J gave up 2 bases, with 10 bases separating them. Germline V gives CDR1 SQVTM, CDR2 ANQGSEA. The CDR3 nucleotides are TGCAGCGTGGCGGGCAGAAACTATGGCTACACCTTC. Its protein is CSVAGRNYGYTF.

The chain is built from TRBV5-1 and TRBJ1-2, with D tentatively TRBD1 (5 bases). Looked up from germline, CDR1 is SGHRS and CDR2 is YFSETQ. V was pared by 7 bases and J by 4 bases, with 11 bases between. The length of the CDR3 is 12 residues. The CDR3 coding sequence is TGCGCCAGCGGAGGGGAGGGCTATGGCTACACCTTC. Translating it yields CASGGEGYGYTF.

The V gene is TRBV9, the J gene TRBJ2-1; D not resolved. The CDR3 extends over 11 amino acids. With 0 bases removed from V and 8 bases from J, the gap between germline ends came to 3 bases. The germline gives CDR1 SGDLS, CDR2 YYNGEE. The CDR3 reads CASSVDHEQFF. CDR3 nucleotide sequence: TGTGCCAGCAGCGTAGACCATGAGCAGTTCTTC. The variable domain in full, completed from reference TRBV9 and TRBJ2-1, reads DSGVTQTPKHLITATGQRVTLRCSPRSGDLSVYWYQQSLDQGLQFLIQYYNGEERAKGNILERFSAQQFPDLHSELNLSSLELGDSALYFCASSVDHEQFFGPGTRLTVL.

This clonotype was seen more than once but under ten times. The CDR3 coding sequence is TGCGCCAGCAGCCCGGAGGGACAGAACTATGGCTACACCTTC. This codes for CASSPEGQNYGYTF. This chain joins TRBV5-1 and TRBJ1-2, with TRBD1 matching 7 bases. The V gene's germline CDR1 is SGHRS and CDR2 YFSETQ. The CDR3 has 14 residues. Germline trimming cut 4 bases from V and 2 bases from J; bases unmatched to any gene: 5.

The V gene is TRBV4-1, the J gene TRBJ1-1, with 7 bases matching TRBD1. The length of the CDR3 is 14 residues. With 0 bases clipped from V and 3 bases from J, the junction kept 1 base outside the gene matches. Germline assignment: CDR1 MGHRA and CDR2 YSYEKL. CDR3 coding DNA: TGCGCCAGCAGCCAAGAGACAGGGTACACTGAAGCTTTCTTT. It codes for CASSQETGYTEAFF.

V gene TRBV7-2 combines with J gene TRBJ2-6; no clear D. Germline CDR1 reads SGHTA; CDR2 reads FQGNSA. CDR3 length equals 17 residues. Trimming took 0 bases from V and 0 from J, leaving 9 bases between them. Written as DNA, the CDR3 is TGTGCCAGCAGCTTAGCGTTACGAACCTCTGGGGCCAACGTCCTGACTTTC. This translates into CASSLALRTSGANVLTF.

The sample holds a few counts of this clonotype. This chain links TRBV5-1 with TRBJ1-6, with TRBD1 identical over 9 bases. Per germline, CDR1 SGHRS and CDR2 YFSETQ. The CDR3 sequence is 16 residues long. V was clipped by 4 bases and J by 10 bases; unmatched bases: 12. As DNA, the CDR3 is TGCGCCAGCAGCCGAGGGGACAGGGTAATGTCCTCACCCCTCCACTTT. This gives the protein CASSRGDRVMSSPLHF.

The CDR3 DNA follows: TGTGCCAGCAGTTGGACAGGGGGCGAAATATACAATGAGCAGTTCTTC. This codes for CASSWTGGEIYNEQFF. V is TRBV6-5 and J is TRBJ2-1; 11 nucleotides line up with TRBD1. The CDR3 runs to 16 residues. Germline V gene data show CDR1 as MNHEY and CDR2 as SVGAGI. Germline trimming cut 4 bases from V and 4 bases from J; bases unmatched to any gene: 6.